Below are 30 T cell receptor beta chains sequenced from a single sample in a study of metastatic and nonmetastatic thyroid tumors. TCRdb reprocessed the PCR reads via MiXCR. The data contain 25,000 to 35,000 clones, more than 3.5% of them singletons. Every patient was untreated before thyroid surgery. Specimen: blood. These receptors came from a female donor with papillary thyroid cancer or a benign thyroid nodule (not recorded which). Some clones in this sample may be carry-over from other donors' samples.

This clone was picked up a small number of times. CDR3 residues: CASRTTSGRVNEQFF. In nucleotides, the CDR3 is TGTGCCAGCAGAACGACTAGCGGGAGAGTGAATGAGCAGTTCTTC. This chain uses TRBV7-6 with TRBJ2-1; 12 bases map to TRBD2. Germline loops: CDR1 SGHVS, CDR2 FNYEAQ. V shed 6 bases and J 7 bases; nucleotides not matched to a gene: 7. The CDR3 extends over 15 amino acids.

This clone occurred a few times. This chain links TRBV7-8 with TRBJ2-2; 7 nucleotides match TRBD1. CDR1 is SGHVS, CDR2 FQNEAQ, per germline. The length of the CDR3 is 15 residues. Germline trimming cut 3 bases from V and 6 bases from J; bases unmatched to any gene: 7. CDR3 amino acids: CASSLTGSVAGELFF. Written as DNA, the CDR3 is TGTGCCAGCAGCTTGACAGGGAGCGTGGCCGGGGAGCTGTTTTTT.

By share, this clone ranks as medium-sized. This chain uses TRBV28 with TRBJ2-7, with 9 bases identical to TRBD2. V gave up 6 bases and J gave up 6 bases; unmatched junction bases: 12. The CDR3 spans 15 residues. Germline V gene data show CDR1 as MDHEN and CDR2 as SYDVKM. CDR3 in DNA: TGTGCCAGCAGCCGGATTAGCGGGAGCTTAGTCGAGCAGTACTTC. The encoded protein is CASSRISGSLVEQYF.

V and J are TRBV6-5 and TRBJ1-6; D gene unclear. V lost 6 bases and J lost 2, with 11 bases in between. Germline V CDR1 and CDR2: MNHEY, SVGAGI. The CDR3 consists of 15 residues. The chain's CDR3 is CASRYWATYNSPLHF. As DNA, the CDR3 is TGTGCCAGCAGGTATTGGGCAACCTATAATTCACCCCTCCACTTT.

This clone appeared a few times. The chain employs TRBV2 and TRBJ1-2; D is possibly TRBD1 (5 bases). The CDR3 loop spans 13 amino acids. Germline loops: CDR1 SNHLY, CDR2 FYNNEI. Trimming left V 5 bases short and J 8 bases short, with 15 bases between. In DNA, the CDR3 is TGTGCCAGCAGTCCGGCAGGGCGCGAGGGCTACACCTTC. This codes for CASSPAGREGYTF.

This clone came up a few times. The chain joins TRBV28 to TRBJ1-2; D is unresolved. The CDR3 runs 12 residues. V was clipped by 4 bases and J by 8 bases, with 11 bases between them. Germline V gene data show CDR1 as MDHEN and CDR2 as SYDVKM. The DNA for the CDR3 is TGTGCCAGCAGTTCACAACGGCAGGGCTACACCTTC. This encodes CASSSQRQGYTF.

The chain uses TRBV6-1 and TRBJ2-7; a weak D match, TRBD2 (5 bases). V was pared by 2 bases and J by 3 bases, with 11 bases between. Germline V gene data show CDR1 as MNHNS and CDR2 as SASEGT. The CDR3 is 14 residues long. The CDR3 bases are TGTGCCAGCAGTGAACAAAGCCGGGACTACGAGCAGTACTTC. It specifies CASSEQSRDYEQYF.

This clone was seen a few times. The chain employs TRBV24-1 and TRBJ2-7; D perhaps matches TRBD2 (6 bases). The CDR3 loop spans 12 amino acids. Germline V lookup: CDR1 KGHDR, CDR2 SFDVKD. Trimming removed 7 bases at V and 3 bases at J, with 9 bases between. CDR3 sequence (DNA): TGTGCCACCAGCTCCGGGAGCTACGAGCAGTACTTC. Protein product: CATSSGSYEQYF.

The chain recombines TRBV6-1 with TRBJ1-2, with TRBD1 matching 7 bases. Germline lookup yields CDR1 MNHNS and CDR2 SASEGT. The length of the CDR3 is 14 residues. Trimming removed 5 bases from V and 4 bases from J; junction bases left unmatched: 7. This CDR3 is CASSRPQGSYGYTF. In DNA form, the CDR3 reads TGTGCCAGCAGTCGACCACAGGGGAGCTATGGCTACACCTTC.

Ten or more counts support this clone. This sequence joins TRBV29-1 and TRBJ2-3; the D gene is possibly TRBD2 (6 bases). The CDR3 is 12 residues long. Trimming left V 7 bases short and J 2 bases short, with 10 bases between. Germline lookup yields CDR1 SQVTM and CDR2 ANQGSEA. This CDR3 is CSGDLSTDTQYF. The CDR3 DNA sequence: TGCAGCGGGGACTTGTCCACAGATACGCAGTATTTT.

This clone was recorded many times. J is TRBJ1-2 and V is TRBV11-2; D might be TRBD1 (6 bases). The germline CDR1 and CDR2 sequences are SGHAT and FQNNGV. CDR3 length: 16 amino acids. The V gene lost 5 bases and the J gene lost 4 bases, with 20 bases spanning the gap. The CDR3, as DNA: TGTGCCAGCAGCGAAACAGGGTTTTGGGGCCGCTATGGCTACACCTTC. This gives the protein CASSETGFWGRYGYTF.

The CDR3 region is CASSLGASGANVLTF. The CDR3 DNA follows: TGTGCCAGCAGTCTTGGGGCCTCTGGGGCCAACGTCCTGACTTTC. V usage is TRBV6-1 and J usage is TRBJ2-6; D might be TRBD1 (5 bases). The V gene lost 5 bases and the J gene lost 0 bases, with 8 bases spanning the gap. This CDR3 is built from 15 residues. Germline CDR1 is MNHNS and CDR2 is SASEGT.

This clone was picked up a small number of times. The chain links TRBV19 to TRBJ2-2; perhaps TRBD2 as D (6 bases). V lost 3 bases and J lost 5, with 10 bases in between. The CDR3 has 14 amino acids. Germline CDR1 is LNHDA and CDR2 is SQIVND (reference sequence). CDR3 sequence: CASSIGAGTGELFF. DNA for the CDR3: TGTGCCAGTAGTATTGGCGCGGGGACCGGGGAGCTGTTTTTT.

The chain recombines TRBV28 with TRBJ2-7; 8 nucleotides agree with TRBD1. Germline-derived CDR1 and CDR2 are MDHEN and SYDVKM. The V and J ends lost 6 bases and 8 bases, in that order; junction bases with no gene match: 15. This CDR3 comprises 15 residues. In DNA, the CDR3 is TGTGCCAGCAGATTCTCCAGGGGGCGAACGTACCAGCAGTACTTC. Residues: CASRFSRGRTYQQYF.

Ten or more counts support this clone. The chain is built from TRBV4-2 and TRBJ2-7; 10 nucleotides line up with TRBD2. Losses at the gene ends were 4 bases for V and 1 base for J; bases not matched to a gene: 7. The CDR3 has 16 residues. The germline V gene encodes CDR1 LGHNA and CDR2 YNFKEQ. This CDR3 is CASSPTASGRSYEQYF. CDR3 DNA sequence: TGTGCCAGCAGCCCTACCGCTAGCGGGAGATCCTACGAGCAGTACTTC.

Sample share makes this clone medium-sized (0.01 to 0.1%). The CDR3 sequence: CASSYTPLLGGTGELFF. CDR3 in DNA: TGTGCCAGCAGTTACACGCCCCTCCTTGGGGGCACCGGGGAGCTGTTTTTT. V is TRBV6-5 and J is TRBJ2-2; D tentatively fits TRBD1 or TRBD2 (5 bases each). The CDR3 runs 17 residues. CDR1 is MNHEY, CDR2 SVGAGI, per germline. V gave up 2 bases and J gave up 4 bases, with 17 bases separating them.

The table lists this clone with many counts. The chain employs TRBV6-1 and TRBJ1-1; 7 nucleotides line up with TRBD1. This CDR3 has 13 amino acids. Germline-derived CDR1 and CDR2 are MNHNS and SASEGT. The V gene end was trimmed by 5 bases and the J gene end by 6 bases; junction bases not matched to a gene: 6. CDR3: CASSYTGAAEAFF. The CDR3 region has the DNA TGTGCCAGCAGTTATACAGGGGCCGCTGAAGCTTTCTTT.

The CDR3 DNA reads TGTGCCAGCAGTGAAGAGAATAAGGGGACAGGGTTCTACGAGCAGTACTTC. Translated: CASSEENKGTGFYEQYF. This chain links TRBV25-1 with TRBJ2-7; TRBD1 matches at 9 bases. There are 17 residues in the CDR3. The J segment lost 3 bases and the V segment lost 2 bases, leaving 11 bases of the junction unmatched. CDR1 is MGHDK, CDR2 SYGVNS, per germline.

In this sample, this clone turned up a few times. This chain connects TRBV28 to TRBJ1-2; TRBD1 matches at 7 bases. Germline CDR1 is MDHEN and CDR2 is SYDVKM. The CDR3 is made up of 17 amino acids. J was trimmed by 0 bases and V by 3 bases; bases with no gene match: 10. The CDR3 protein is CASSLTTGTAANYGYTF. The CDR3, as DNA: TGTGCCAGCAGTTTGACAACCGGGACAGCAGCTAACTATGGCTACACCTTC.

This clone appeared a few times. CDR3 residues: CAISPRLNTEAFF. CDR3 bases: TGTGCCATCAGTCCCCGACTGAACACTGAAGCTTTCTTT. The genes are TRBV10-3 and TRBJ1-1; D remains unclear. V lost 5 bases and J 0 bases, leaving 7 bases between the germline ends. Germline CDR1 ENHRY, CDR2 SYGVKD. CDR3 length: 13 residues.

This chain's CDR3 is CASSYAQGALSNYGYTF. The CDR3 DNA follows: TGTGCCAGCAGTTACGCACAGGGGGCCCTCTCTAACTATGGCTACACCTTC. The rearrangement links TRBV6-2 or TRBV6-3 to TRBJ1-2; 9 nucleotides agree with TRBD1. This CDR3 has 17 residues. Germline V gene sequence: CDR1 MNHEY, CDR2 SVGEGT. V dropped 2 bases and J dropped 0; count of bases not matched to a gene: 7.

This clone was seen repeatedly, ten times or more. The chain links TRBV30 to TRBJ1-3; D not resolved. The CDR3 has 13 amino acids. V lost 0 bases, J lost 0 bases, and 3 bases lay in between. Germline lookup yields CDR1 GTSNPN and CDR2 SVGIG (reference sequence). CDR3 in DNA: TGTGCCTGGAGTGTAAACTCTGGAAACACCATATATTTT. It yields the protein CAWSVNSGNTIYF.

The chain employs TRBV2 and TRBJ2-1; the match to TRBD2 covers 16 bases. The CDR3 contains 15 residues. V lost 6 bases, J lost 9 bases, and 5 bases stayed unmatched. The germline V gene encodes CDR1 SNHLY and CDR2 FYNNEI. The CDR3 sequence: CASREGLAGGFEQFF. Written as DNA, the CDR3 is TGTGCCAGCAGGGAGGGACTAGCGGGAGGGTTTGAGCAGTTCTTC.

Comments on this clone: The germline gene is not matched at one end of the junction; a read error may be the cause. The chain combines TRBV24-1 with TRBJ1-1; D is ambiguous. In germline, CDR1 is KGHDR, CDR2 SFDVKD. CDR3 length: 13 amino acids. This chain's CDR3 is CDTSDLVAGAAFF. DNA of the CDR3: TGTGACACCAGTGATTTGGTGGCAGGAGCGGCTTTCTTT.

This clone was counted many times. The chain uses TRBV28 and TRBJ2-1; 8 bases map to TRBD2. Unmatched junction bases numbered 5, after V lost 3 bases and J lost 1 base. The CDR3 sequence is 16 residues long. Germline V gene sequence: CDR1 MDHEN, CDR2 SYDVKM. CDR3 protein: CASSFLAGGSYNEQFF. The CDR3 DNA reads as TGTGCCAGCAGTTTTTTGGCGGGAGGATCCTACAATGAGCAGTTCTTC.

This clone was picked up many times. The rearrangement joins TRBV2 to TRBJ2-1; TRBD2 aligns across 13 bases. Trimming at V came to 7 bases and at J to 10 bases, leaving 10 bases not matched to a gene. Per the germline V gene, CDR1 is SNHLY and CDR2 is FYNNEI. This CDR3 has 15 residues. The CDR3 reads CASTDGLAGVGEQFF. CDR3 coding DNA: TGTGCCAGCACGGACGGACTAGCGGGAGTCGGGGAGCAGTTCTTC.

This clone has a handful of counts. The V call is TRBV11-2, the J call TRBJ1-3; 7 bases align to TRBD1. The CDR3 extends over 12 amino acids. CDR1 SGHAT and CDR2 FQNNGV come from the germline V gene. The CDR3 DNA is TGTGCAGAAGGGGGCTTAAGGGACACCATATATTTT. This codes for CAEGGLRDTIYF.

This clone showed up many times. The chain is built from TRBV4-1 and TRBJ2-7; no firm D call. V was pared by 5 bases and J by 2 bases, with 16 bases between. In germline, CDR1 is MGHRA, CDR2 YSYEKL. CDR3 length: 15 residues. This chain's CDR3 is CASSARTGSTYEQYF. CDR3 DNA sequence: TGCGCCAGCAGCGCACGAACCGGGTCAACCTACGAGCAGTACTTC.

This clone was found a few times. This rearrangement joins TRBV6-1 to TRBJ1-6, with D perhaps TRBD1 (6 bases). This CDR3 contains 15 residues. Between the trimmed V and J ends, which lost 2 bases and 5 bases, there was a span of 10 bases. Germline V gene data show CDR1 as MNHNS and CDR2 as SASEGT. CDR3 amino acids: CASSEPWDNNSPLHF. CDR3 DNA sequence: TGTGCCAGCAGTGAACCCTGGGACAATAATTCACCCCTCCACTTT.

The rearrangement uses TRBV24-1 and TRBJ2-2; D is undetermined. Germline lookup yields CDR1 KGHDR and CDR2 SFDVKD. Trimming pared 7 bases from V and 1 base from J, leaving 6 bases between. The CDR3 has 13 residues. The CDR3 reads CATRRKNTGELFF. In nucleotides, the CDR3 is TGTGCCACCAGACGGAAGAACACCGGGGAGCTGTTTTTT.